This section outlines one T cell receptor (beta chain) sequence together with its context. No antigen is known for it. The assay was immunoSEQ multiplex PCR, and TCRdb's table has in-frame clones only and misses some. The data show tens of thousands of clones, roughly 89% seen once. The data were obtained in a study of OX40 agonist ivuxolimab in advanced cancers. The wider study: Dose-escalation subjects each had hepatocellular carcinoma, melanoma, renal cell or head and neck cancer. Subjects had a mean age of around 60 years, with a range of roughly 20 to 79; around 83% were male.

Any history of autoimmune disease or systemic immunosuppression disqualified patients. Findings of the study overall: What antigens the expanded peripheral T cells recognized was never established.

This sample comprised CD4+ or CD8+ T cells sorted from blood, obtained in a trial of the OX40 agonist ivuxolimab. The receptor was isolated from an adult with an advanced solid tumor such as melanoma, head and neck, liver or kidney cancer.

This CDR3 reads CASGLVTGTFNYGYTF. The CDR3 DNA sequence: TGTGCTAGTGGTTTGGTCACAGGGACGTTTAACTATGGCTACACCTTC. The gene calls are TRBV12-5 and TRBJ1-2; D perhaps matches TRBD1 (6 bases). Germline V gene lookup returns CDR1 LGHNT and CDR2 FRNRAP. V gave up 0 bases and J gave up 1 base, with 12 bases separating them. The length of the CDR3 is 16 residues. Supplemented by reference TRBV12-5 and TRBJ1-2, the full variable domain reads DARVTQTPRHKVTEMGQEVTMRCQPILGHNTVFWYRQTMMQGLELLAYFRNRAPLDDSGMPKDRFSAEMPDATLATLKIQPSEPRDSAVYFCASGLVTGTFNYGYTFGSGTRLTVV.